The text below deals with one TCR beta chain. Its antigen is unidentified. The CDR3 extends over 17 amino acids. Germline V CDR1 and CDR2: LNHDA, SQIVND (reference sequence). The trim removed 7 bases at V and 4 bases at J, leaving 12 bases unmatched. PCR employed 60 Vbeta and 13 Jbeta primers. Generated by immunoSEQ multiplex PCR, the TCRdb table keeps only in-frame clones and is missing some. The sample shows around 150,000 clones, around 63% of them seen only once. The data are from a study of cytomegalovirus exposure and HLA in healthy donors. Points from the study as a whole: Only CMV serostatus was available as immune exposure information. The authors enumerated 150 to 200 TCR beta chains as linked to cytomegalovirus.

This TCR derives from a human donor in good health. Sequenced sample: PBMCs. The V and J genes are TRBV19 and TRBJ2-2; 10 bases fit TRBD2. DNA for the CDR3: TGTGCCAGTACCATTTTTAGCGGGAGGTCGGGCACCGGGGAGCTGTTTTTT. The encoded protein is CASTIFSGRSGTGELFF.